This T cell receptor beta chain was observed in a study of blood T cell repertoires in COVID-19. Study background: Material from acute and convalescent COVID-19 was sourced from the United States, Italy and Spain. T cells, B-cell-depleted T cells, or PBMCs provided the cDNA or gDNA that served as material.

Authors' methods: Reference gene primer amplification gave estimated nucleated cell counts. Clones were sequenced by immunoSEQ multiplex PCR, and TCRdb holds only the in-frame ones, with some missing. V and J calls plus clone size are reproduced from that table; the DNA served to infer D and trimming. The sample has 110,000 to 150,000 clones; 65% to 85% are singletons. This CDR3 comprises 20 residues. Germline V gene data show CDR1 as LGHDT and CDR2 as YNNKEL (reference sequence). Losses at the gene ends were 5 bases for V and 0 bases for J; bases not matched to a gene: 13. Sequenced sample: peripheral blood. The J gene is TRBJ2-4, the V gene TRBV3-1 (or the pseudogene TRBV3-2); 13 nucleotides agree with TRBD2. The sequence was obtained from a human donor in a cohort sampled during active COVID-19. The CDR3 loop reads CASSWIGTSGEGRAKNIQYF. CDR3 DNA sequence: TGTGCCAGCAGCTGGATCGGGACTAGCGGGGAGGGAAGAGCCAAAAACATTCAGTACTTC.